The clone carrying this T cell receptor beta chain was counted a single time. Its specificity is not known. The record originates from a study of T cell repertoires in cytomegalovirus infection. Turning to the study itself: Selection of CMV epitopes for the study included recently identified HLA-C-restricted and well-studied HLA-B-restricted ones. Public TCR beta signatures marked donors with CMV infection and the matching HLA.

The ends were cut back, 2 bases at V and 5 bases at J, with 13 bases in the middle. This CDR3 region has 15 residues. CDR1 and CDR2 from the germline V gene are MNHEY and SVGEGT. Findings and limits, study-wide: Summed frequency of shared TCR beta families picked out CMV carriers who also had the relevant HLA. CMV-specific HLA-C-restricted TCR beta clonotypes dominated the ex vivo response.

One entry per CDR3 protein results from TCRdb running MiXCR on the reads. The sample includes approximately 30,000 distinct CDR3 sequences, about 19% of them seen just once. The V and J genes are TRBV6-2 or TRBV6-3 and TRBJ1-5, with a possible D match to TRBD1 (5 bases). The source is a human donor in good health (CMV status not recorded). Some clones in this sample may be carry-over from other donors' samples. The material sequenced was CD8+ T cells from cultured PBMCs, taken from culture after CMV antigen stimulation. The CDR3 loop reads CASSYTPLGHQPQHF. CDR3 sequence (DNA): TGTGCCAGCAGTTACACGCCGCTGGGGCATCAGCCCCAGCATTTT.